A single sample is the source of the 27 T cell receptor beta chains below, sequenced in a study of cytomegalovirus exposure and HLA in healthy donors. The PCR used 60 Vbeta and 13 Jbeta primers. Repertoires were generated with immunoSEQ multiplex PCR, while TCRdb's copy carries only in-frame clones and drops some. The table records roughly 51,000 clones, 65% to 85% of them present only once. The sequenced material came from PBMCs. These TCRs come from a boy between 10 and 17 years old in good health and CMV-seropositive.

The chain uses TRBV5-1 and TRBJ1-2, with D hard to call. Germline loops: CDR1 SGHRS, CDR2 YFSETQ. The CDR3 totals 17 residues. The V end was cut by 2 bases, the J end by 7 bases, with 24 bases between. CDR3 nucleotides: TGCGCCAGCAGCTTTGGAGGCCAAGATCCCCACTCCTTTGGCTACACCTTC. It is translated as CASSFGGQDPHSFGYTF.

The rearrangement uses TRBV29-1 and TRBJ1-2; 7 bases fit TRBD1. This CDR3 is built from 15 residues. Germline V lookup: CDR1 SQVTM, CDR2 ANQGSEA. With V trimmed by 0 bases and J by 4 bases, 8 bases remained unmatched. The chain's CDR3 is CSVEDQDRWGYGYTF. CDR3 coding DNA: TGCAGCGTTGAAGATCAGGACAGGTGGGGCTATGGCTACACCTTC.

The chain is built from TRBV13 and TRBJ1-1; D unresolved. The CDR3 has 14 residues. The germline CDR1 and CDR2 sequences are PRHDT and FYEKMQ (reference sequence). The ends were cut back, 5 bases at V and 8 bases at J, with 18 bases in the middle. CDR3 amino acids: CASSLPIVPREAFF. The CDR3, as DNA: TGTGCCAGCAGCCTACCCATAGTCCCTCGGGAAGCTTTCTTT. The full variable domain, in which reference TRBV13 and TRBJ1-1 provide the parts outside the CDR3, is AAGVIQSPRHLIKEKRETATLKCYPIPRHDTVYWYQQGPGQDPQFLISFYEKMQSDKGSIPDRFSAQQFSDYHSELNMSSLELGDSALYFCASSLPIVPREAFFGQGTRLTVV.

This clone was recorded a few times. The chain combines TRBV7-3 with TRBJ2-7; TRBD1 matches 10 bases. This CDR3 contains 13 residues. Germline assignment: CDR1 SGHTA and CDR2 FQGTGA. V shed 5 bases, J shed 6 bases, and the junction held 4 bases outside the gene matches. CDR3 loop: CASSPGQGSEQYF. Written as DNA, the CDR3 is TGTGCCAGCAGCCCGGGACAGGGGTCCGAGCAGTACTTC. The whole variable domain, filled in from reference TRBV7-3 and TRBJ2-7, reads GAGVSQTPSNKVTEKGKYVELRCDPISGHTALYWYRQSLGQGPEFLIYFQGTGAADDSGLPNDRFFAVRPEGSVSTLKIQRTERGDSAVYLCASSPGQGSEQYFGPGTRLTVT.

V is TRBV19 and J is TRBJ1-5; D is possibly TRBD1 (5 bases). Germline V gives CDR1 LNHDA, CDR2 SQIVND (reference sequence). V lost 5 bases and J lost 3, with 23 bases in between. The CDR3 spans 18 residues. The CDR3 here is CASSSPGGYSFFNQPQHF. CDR3 sequence (DNA): TGTGCCAGTAGTTCCCCCGGGGGATACTCTTTCTTCAATCAGCCCCAGCATTTT.

The V and J genes are TRBV19 and TRBJ2-7, with a possible D match to TRBD1 (7 bases). The CDR3 runs to 13 residues. The V end lost 5 bases, the J end lost 6 bases, and 14 bases lay between the germline ends. The germline V gene has CDR1 LNHDA and CDR2 SQIVND (reference sequence). The chain's CDR3 is CASSPRQGGEQYF. As DNA, the CDR3 is TGTGCCAGTAGTCCACGACAGGGAGGCGAGCAGTACTTC.

The chain carries TRBV28 and TRBJ2-7; 7 bases line up with TRBD2. Looked up from germline, CDR1 is MDHEN and CDR2 is SYDVKM. This CDR3 region has 15 residues. V lost 6 bases, J lost 2 bases, and 10 bases stayed unmatched. CDR3 in DNA: TGTGCCAGCAGCTCCTCGGGGGGTTTTCCCTACGAGCAGTACTTC. Residues: CASSSSGGFPYEQYF.

The V gene is TRBV6-6, the J gene TRBJ1-2; perhaps TRBD1 as D (5 bases). The CDR3 totals 16 residues. Trimming removed 0 bases from V and 9 bases from J, with 20 bases in between. The germline V gene encodes CDR1 MNHNY and CDR2 SVGAGI (reference sequence). In DNA, the CDR3 is TGTGCCAGCAGTTACTCGAGACCAGGGTCCCCTGGGAGCTACACCTTC. Amino acids: CASSYSRPGSPGSYTF.

The gene calls are TRBV6-5 and TRBJ1-2; no clear D. The length of the CDR3 is 11 residues. The V gene lost 6 bases and the J gene lost 5 bases, with 7 bases spanning the gap. Germline V gives CDR1 MNHEY, CDR2 SVGAGI. CDR3 loop: CASSSQYGYTF. The CDR3 nucleotides are TGTGCCAGCAGCTCACAGTATGGCTACACCTTC.

V usage is TRBV7-2 and J usage is TRBJ1-6, with 12 bases fitting TRBD1. CDR3 length equals 15 residues. CDR1 and CDR2 (germline): SGHTA, FQGNSA. V shed 2 bases and J 9 bases; nucleotides not matched to a gene: 2. The CDR3 region has the DNA TGTGCCAGCAGCTTATCGGGACAGGGGGCTTCACCCCTCCACTTT. Encoded protein: CASSLSGQGASPLHF. The complete variable domain, with remaining parts taken from reference TRBV7-2 and TRBJ1-6, reads GAGVSQSPSNKVTEKGKDVELRCDPISGHTALYWYRQSLGQGLEFLIYFQGNSAPDKSGLPSDRFSAERTGGSVSTLTIQRTQQEDSAVYLCASSLSGQGASPLHFGNGTRLTVT.

The chain uses TRBV6-1 and TRBJ2-3, with D possibly matching TRBD2 (6 bases). This CDR3 contains 13 residues. Trimming cost V 4 bases and J 6 bases, with 11 bases left between them. Germline V CDR1 and CDR2: MNHNS, SASEGT. In DNA form, the CDR3 reads TGTGCCAGCAGTGCCCGACGGGGGGATACGCAGTATTTT. This codes for CASSARRGDTQYF.

This clone was observed a single time. The J gene is TRBJ2-1, the V gene TRBV11-2; D is possibly TRBD2 (5 bases). The ends were cut back, 3 bases at V and 5 bases at J, with 17 bases in the middle. This CDR3 contains 16 residues. Germline V gene data show CDR1 as SGHAT and CDR2 as FQNNGV. The CDR3 nucleotides read TGTGCCAGCAGCTTTTTGGCCGTGACACTAGACAATGAGCAGTTCTTC. Encoded protein: CASSFLAVTLDNEQFF.

This clone was recorded a few times. The chain employs TRBV6-6 and TRBJ1-1, with 8 bases lining up with TRBD1. Germline CDR1 reads MNHNY; CDR2 reads SVGAGI (reference sequence). CDR3 length: 14 amino acids. J gave up 0 bases and V 6 bases, and 3 bases lay outside the gene matches. The CDR3 protein is CASSRQGMNTEAFF. The CDR3 coding sequence is TGTGCCAGCAGCAGACAGGGGATGAACACTGAAGCTTTCTTT.

This chain connects TRBV29-1 to TRBJ2-3; 9 positions agree with TRBD2. The ends lost 7 bases at V and 1 base at J; junction bases unmatched: 9. Germline V gives CDR1 SQVTM, CDR2 ANQGSEA. This CDR3 region has 15 residues. CDR3 in amino acids: CSAYLGTSRTDTQYF. In nucleotides, the CDR3 is TGCAGCGCCTACCTAGGGACTAGCCGCACAGATACGCAGTATTTT.

The chain has TRBV7-9 and TRBJ2-1; possible D gene TRBD1, 6 bases. V lost 5 bases to trimming and J lost 6 bases, with 17 bases between them. The CDR3 runs to 15 residues. The germline V gene encodes CDR1 SEHNR and CDR2 FQNEAQ (reference sequence). CDR3 amino acids: CASSLYLARGNEQFF. CDR3 sequence (DNA): TGTGCCAGCAGCCTCTACCTCGCCAGGGGCAATGAGCAGTTCTTC.

CDR3 amino acids: CASSHIRQPQHF. In nucleotides, the CDR3 is TGTGCCAGCAGTCATATTCGGCAGCCCCAGCATTTT. The chain combines TRBV6-6 with TRBJ1-5; D is undetermined. Deletions cut 5 bases from V and 7 bases from J, with 9 bases between. The CDR3 consists of 12 residues. The germline gives CDR1 MNHNY, CDR2 SVGAGI (reference sequence).

The chain carries TRBV5-1 and TRBJ1-1, with D hard to call. CDR3 length: 12 amino acids. Trimming shortened V by 1 base and J by 6 bases, and 7 bases separated the two germline ends. Per the germline V gene, CDR1 is SGHRS and CDR2 is YFSETQ. CDR3 protein: CASSLTEAEAFF. The CDR3 coding sequence is TGCGCCAGCAGCTTGACAGAAGCTGAAGCTTTCTTT. Supplemented by reference TRBV5-1 and TRBJ1-1, the full variable domain reads KAGVTQTPRYLIKTRGQQVTLSCSPISGHRSVSWYQQTPGQGLQFLFEYFSETQRNKGNFPGRFSGRQFSNSRSEMNVSTLELGDSALYLCASSLTEAEAFFGQGTRLTVV.

The rearrangement uses TRBV18 and TRBJ2-7; TRBD2 might be the D (5 bases). This CDR3 spans 15 amino acids. Germline assignment: CDR1 KGHSH and CDR2 LQKENI. V was pared by 2 bases and J by 2 bases, with 13 bases between. The CDR3 sequence is CASSPTSAGAYEQYF. The DNA for the CDR3 is TGTGCCAGCTCACCAACCTCCGCCGGGGCCTACGAGCAGTACTTC.

The chain uses TRBV5-4 and TRBJ2-7, with 11 positions matching TRBD2. The V gene end was trimmed by 5 bases and the J gene end by 4 bases; junction bases not matched to a gene: 8. The CDR3 length is 15 residues. CDR1 is SGHNT, CDR2 YYREEE, per germline (reference sequence). The CDR3 loop reads CASRLAGADYYEQYF. CDR3 bases: TGTGCCAGCAGACTAGCGGGGGCGGATTATTACGAGCAGTACTTC. Combining the CDR3 with reference TRBV5-4 and TRBJ2-7 gives the whole variable domain ETGVTQSPTHLIKTRGQQVTLRCSSQSGHNTVSWYQQALGQGPQFIFQYYREEENGRGNFPPRFSGLQFPNYSSELNVNALELDDSALYLCASRLAGADYYEQYFGPGTRLTVT.

The V call is TRBV9, the J call TRBJ1-1, with D perhaps matching TRBD1 (6 bases). The V end lost 4 bases, the J end lost 1 base, and 11 bases lay between the germline ends. Germline V CDR1 and CDR2: SGDLS, YYNGEE. The CDR3 extends over 14 amino acids. The CDR3 DNA reads TGTGCCAGCAGCTACCTACAGGGGAACACTGAAGCTTTCTTT. It encodes CASSYLQGNTEAFF.

This chain uses TRBV10-3 with TRBJ2-7; 11 bases agree with TRBD2. The germline V gene has CDR1 ENHRY and CDR2 SYGVKD. CDR3 length: 15 amino acids. With V trimmed by 6 bases and J by 3 bases, 7 bases remained unmatched. CDR3 DNA sequence: TGTGCCATCAGCGACCGACTAGCGGGACTCTACGAGCAGTACTTC. Amino acids: CAISDRLAGLYEQYF.

The chain has TRBV27 and TRBJ2-1, with no clear D. CDR1 and CDR2 (germline): MNHEY, SMNVEV (reference sequence). The CDR3 loop spans 11 amino acids. V was pared by 7 bases and J by 4 bases, with 5 bases between. The CDR3, as DNA: TGTGCCAGCACCGGGTACAATGAGCAGTTCTTC. Translating gives CASTGYNEQFF.

Note on this clone: Germline is not matched at one junction end, which may reflect a read error. The chain is built from TRBV7-9 and TRBJ2-7, with 8 bases identical to TRBD1. The germline CDR1 and CDR2 sequences are SEHNR and FQNEAQ (reference sequence). The CDR3 extends over 15 amino acids. The CDR3 nucleotides read TGTTCCAGCAGCCCGCGACAGGGGTCAATGGGCGAGCAGTACTTC. Translation gives CSSSPRQGSMGEQYF.

The chain uses TRBV6-4 and TRBJ2-1; tentative D call: TRBD2 (5 bases). Germline V gene lookup returns CDR1 MRHNA and CDR2 SNTAGT. V dropped 2 bases and J dropped 10 bases, with 15 bases sitting between them. The CDR3 covers 14 residues. DNA for the CDR3: TGTGCCAGCAGTGACGGGCTAGCCACTCAAGAGCAGTTCTTC. Its translation is CASSDGLATQEQFF.

The chain carries TRBV19 and TRBJ2-5; D unclear. Per the germline V gene, CDR1 is LNHDA and CDR2 is SQIVND (reference sequence). V shed 0 bases and J shed 5 bases, with 10 bases lying between them. The CDR3 covers 14 residues. The CDR3, as DNA: TGTGCCAGTAGTATAGATCTAGAGACTGAGACCCAGTACTTC. Amino acids: CASSIDLETETQYF.

The chain carries TRBV2 and TRBJ1-6, with 7 positions matching TRBD1. V shed 3 bases, J shed 9 bases, and the junction held 8 bases outside the gene matches. Germline V gives CDR1 SNHLY, CDR2 FYNNEI. The CDR3 has 15 residues. CDR3 protein: CASSEGWDRSSPLHF. In DNA form, the CDR3 reads TGTGCCAGCAGTGAGGGTTGGGACAGAAGTTCACCCCTCCACTTT.

This rearrangement joins TRBV7-2 to TRBJ2-2, with 9 bases identical to TRBD1. The trim removed 2 bases at V and 7 bases at J, leaving 8 bases unmatched. This CDR3 is 16 amino acids long. In germline, CDR1 is SGHTA, CDR2 FQGNSA. CDR3 amino acids: CASSLLHRGPGGELFF. The DNA of the CDR3 is TGTGCCAGCAGCTTATTGCACAGGGGGCCCGGCGGGGAGCTGTTTTTT. The full variable domain, in which reference TRBV7-2 and TRBJ2-2 provide the parts outside the CDR3, is GAGVSQSPSNKVTEKGKDVELRCDPISGHTALYWYRQSLGQGLEFLIYFQGNSAPDKSGLPSDRFSAERTGGSVSTLTIQRTQQEDSAVYLCASSLLHRGPGGELFFGEGSRLTVL.